This TCR beta chain was captured in a study of blood T cell repertoires in COVID-19. The method was immunoSEQ multiplex PCR; TCRdb's version includes in-frame clones alone and lacks a portion of them. The sample records fewer than 500,000 clones, about 89% being singletons. Sequencing was carried out using peripheral blood. This clonotype originated in a young woman with acute or convalescent COVID-19.

The CDR3 DNA is TGCAGCGTTGTGTGGCAGGGGACTGAAGCTTTCTTT. Residues: CSVVWQGTEAFF. The rearrangement joins TRBV29-1 to TRBJ1-1; possibly TRBD1 for D (6 bases). The length of the CDR3 is 12 residues. The germline CDR1 and CDR2 sequences are SQVTM and ANQGSEA. With 4 bases removed from V and 5 bases from J, the gap between germline ends came to 11 bases.